This entry lists 27 T cell receptor beta chains sequenced from one sample in a study of a mutant IDH1 vaccine in newly diagnosed glioma. Their antigens remain unidentified. The time point here: week 11, during vaccination. Doses of 300 ug of mutant IDH1 20-mer peptide were given with topical imiquimod. Some clones are missing from TCRdb's copy, which holds only in-frame ones; the method was immunoSEQ multiplex PCR. The sample carries around 120,000 clones, over 75% recorded once. The specimen was PBMCs, collected from a glioma patient whose treatment included an IDH1 peptide vaccine. The receptors here all came from a man between 35 and 55 years old with glioma.

This clone showed up just a few times. The chain combines TRBV7-2 with TRBJ2-1, with 11 bases aligning to TRBD2. There are 17 residues in the CDR3. Germline CDR1 reads SGHTA; CDR2 reads FQGNSA. V shed 2 bases and J 7 bases; nucleotides not matched to a gene: 10. The CDR3 DNA reads as TGTGCCAGCAGCTTATTTCTGGCTAGCGGGAGGTCTAATGAGCAGTTCTTC. It is translated as CASSLFLASGRSNEQFF.

V gene TRBV25-1 combines with J gene TRBJ2-1, with D perhaps TRBD2 (6 bases). The CDR3 loop spans 15 amino acids. Trimming pared 4 bases from V and 12 bases from J, leaving 22 bases between. Looked up from germline, CDR1 is MGHDK and CDR2 is SYGVNS. The CDR3 loop is CASSGWERGGMGQFF. The CDR3 coding sequence is TGTGCCAGCAGTGGGTGGGAGAGGGGAGGAATGGGGCAGTTCTTC.

This rearrangement joins TRBV4-1 to TRBJ1-3, with D uncertain. The CDR3 extends over 12 amino acids. V was pared by 2 bases and J by 14 bases, with 13 bases between. From germline, CDR1 is MGHRA and CDR2 YSYEKL. CDR3 amino acids: CASSQPGNTVYF. The CDR3 region has the DNA TGCGCCAGCAGCCAACCTGGAAACACAGTATATTTT.

This clone was counted between two and nine times. CDR3 bases: TGTGCCAGCAGCCCTCTCGGTGGCCGACGAAACACCATATATTTT. It specifies CASSPLGGRRNTIYF. The chain combines TRBV7-9 with TRBJ1-3; D not resolved. This CDR3 comprises 15 residues. V was trimmed by 5 bases and J by 5 bases, leaving 16 bases between them. The germline CDR1 and CDR2 sequences are SEHNR and FQNEAQ (reference sequence).

This clone was detected only once. V gene TRBV6-1 combines with J gene TRBJ2-3; no firm D call. The CDR3 has 13 amino acids. The V end was cut by 7 bases, the J end by 6 bases, with 14 bases between. Germline V CDR1 and CDR2: MNHNS, SASEGT. CDR3 coding DNA: TGTGCCAGCAACCTCCGGAATCGGGATACGCAGTATTTT. As protein: CASNLRNRDTQYF.

The rearrangement joins TRBV11-2 to TRBJ2-2; D is unresolved. V lost 1 base to trimming and J lost 3 bases, with 9 bases between them. Per the germline V gene, CDR1 is SGHAT and CDR2 is FQNNGV. CDR3 length equals 15 residues. The CDR3 here is CASSLVRRYTGELFF. CDR3 nucleotide sequence: TGTGCCAGCAGCTTAGTGCGGCGTTACACCGGGGAGCTGTTTTTT.

This clone was picked up a small number of times. The V gene is TRBV9, the J gene TRBJ1-5, with 8 bases lining up with TRBD1. The length of the CDR3 is 13 residues. The germline V gene encodes CDR1 SGDLS and CDR2 YYNGEE. J gave up 9 bases and V 5 bases, and 7 bases lay outside the gene matches. The CDR3 bases are TGTGCCAGCAGTGGAACAGGGGGTGGGCCCCAGCATTTT. This gives the protein CASSGTGGGPQHF.

The chain recombines TRBV7-2 with TRBJ1-2; TRBD1 is a possible D gene (5 bases). The CDR3 runs 13 residues. V shed 3 bases and J shed 6 bases, with 11 bases lying between them. Germline assignment: CDR1 SGHTA and CDR2 FQGNSA. CDR3 sequence: CASSLAGGDGYTF. The CDR3 coding sequence is TGTGCCAGCAGCTTGGCGGGGGGTGATGGCTACACCTTC.

The rearrangement links TRBV6-6 to TRBJ2-7; D tentatively fits TRBD1 or TRBD2 (5 bases each). The CDR3 sequence is 16 residues long. Deletions cut 0 bases from V and 4 bases from J, with 16 bases between. Germline V CDR1 and CDR2: MNHNY, SVGAGI (reference sequence). The CDR3 DNA reads TGTGCCAGCAGTTACTCGAGACGTGGGGGTGGGTACGAGCAGTACTTC. Translation: CASSYSRRGGGYEQYF.

The genes are TRBV7-6 and TRBJ2-3; TRBD2 matches 8 bases. Losses at the gene ends were 3 bases for V and 3 bases for J; bases not matched to a gene: 2. Per the germline V gene, CDR1 is SGHVS and CDR2 is FNYEAQ. The CDR3 loop spans 14 amino acids. As DNA, the CDR3 is TGTGCCAGCAGCTTTGGCGGGAGGACAGATACGCAGTATTTT. Residues: CASSFGGRTDTQYF.

The chain carries TRBV6-4 and TRBJ2-1; tentative D call: TRBD2 (6 bases). V lost 2 bases to trimming and J lost 8 bases, with 16 bases between them. CDR3 length: 15 residues. CDR1 and CDR2 from the germline V gene are MRHNA and SNTAGT. In nucleotides, the CDR3 is TGTGCCAGCAGTGACGTTACCACTAGCCCCCATGAGCAGTTCTTC. Protein product: CASSDVTTSPHEQFF.

The CDR3 sequence is CASSVGKTYNEQFF. The CDR3 coding sequence is TGTGCCAGTAGTGTCGGGAAAACCTACAATGAGCAGTTCTTC. The rearrangement links TRBV19 to TRBJ2-1; TRBD2 is a possible D gene (5 bases). Per germline, CDR1 LNHDA and CDR2 SQIVND (reference sequence). V dropped 5 bases and J dropped 2 bases, with 10 bases sitting between them. The CDR3 runs 14 residues.

This sequence joins TRBV4-2 and TRBJ2-1; 9 nucleotides match TRBD2. CDR1 LGHNA and CDR2 YNFKEQ come from the germline V gene. The CDR3 extends over 16 amino acids. With 3 bases clipped from V and 10 bases from J, the junction kept 13 bases outside the gene matches. DNA of the CDR3: TGTGCCAGCAGCCATGCTGGAGCGGGGGGTTATCGGGAGCAGTTCTTC. It translates to CASSHAGAGGYREQFF.

This chain joins TRBV6-1 and TRBJ1-3, with D tentatively TRBD1 (5 bases). Germline values: CDR1 MNHNS, CDR2 SASEGT. Trimming stripped 4 bases from V and 6 bases from J, with 13 bases between. CDR3 length: 14 amino acids. CDR3 sequence (DNA): TGTGCCAGCAGTGCTGGGGGTAGCGAAAACACCATATATTTT. Its translation is CASSAGGSENTIYF.

The chain employs TRBV19 and TRBJ1-2; D is possibly TRBD1 (5 bases). The CDR3 has 15 amino acids. Germline V lookup: CDR1 LNHDA, CDR2 SQIVND (reference sequence). Deletions cut 3 bases from V and 3 bases from J, with 14 bases between. The CDR3 loop reads CASSIQTGTDYGYTF. CDR3 DNA sequence: TGTGCCAGTAGTATCCAAACGGGGACGGACTATGGCTACACCTTC.

The chain joins TRBV27 to TRBJ2-7, with 7 nucleotides matching TRBD1. The germline gives CDR1 MNHEY, CDR2 SMNVEV (reference sequence). The J segment lost 3 bases and the V segment lost 5 bases, leaving 10 bases of the junction unmatched. The CDR3 is made up of 15 amino acids. CDR3 amino acids: CASSASTGRGYEQYF. CDR3 DNA: TGTGCCAGCAGTGCCTCGACAGGGCGAGGCTACGAGCAGTACTTC.

This chain links TRBV19 with TRBJ2-7, with a possible D match to TRBD1 (6 bases). The CDR3 is 14 residues long. Looked up from germline, CDR1 is LNHDA and CDR2 is SQIVND (reference sequence). Deletions cut 0 bases from V and 9 bases from J, with 15 bases between. The CDR3 region is CASSIDIAQGRQYF. The CDR3 nucleotides are TGTGCCAGTAGTATAGATATCGCACAGGGCCGGCAGTACTTC.

The rearrangement joins TRBV27 to TRBJ2-2; D unresolved. The germline gives CDR1 MNHEY, CDR2 SMNVEV (reference sequence). V lost 8 bases and J 2 bases, leaving 12 bases between the germline ends. CDR3 length: 14 amino acids. The CDR3: CASAGPRNTGELFF. Written as DNA, the CDR3 is TGTGCCAGCGCAGGACCCCGTAACACCGGGGAGCTGTTTTTT.

The V gene is TRBV15, the J gene TRBJ2-5; 14 positions agree with TRBD2. The CDR3 has 18 amino acids. Germline V gene lookup returns CDR1 LNHNV and CDR2 YYDKDF (reference sequence). Trimming cost V 0 bases and J 4 bases; bases outside gene matches: 7. The CDR3 region has the DNA TGTGCCACCAGCAGAGAGGACTCCGGGACTAGCGGGAGAGAGACCCAGTACTTC. Its protein is CATSREDSGTSGRETQYF.

This clone showed up just a few times. The chain recombines TRBV6-1 with TRBJ1-6, with D hard to call. In germline, CDR1 is MNHNS, CDR2 SASEGT. The V end lost 2 bases, the J end lost 7 bases, and 9 bases lay between the germline ends. CDR3 length: 14 amino acids. CDR3 sequence (DNA): TGTGCCAGCAGTGAAAGGAACGGCAATTCACCCCTCCACTTT. It yields the protein CASSERNGNSPLHF.

In its sample, this clone was seen a few times. The rearrangement uses TRBV18 and TRBJ1-5; 8 nucleotides align to TRBD1. The germline CDR1 and CDR2 sequences are KGHSH and LQKENI. V gave up 5 bases and J gave up 4 bases; unmatched junction bases: 7. This CDR3 is built from 15 residues. CDR3 amino acids: CASSTTGDGNQPQHF. As DNA, the CDR3 is TGTGCCAGCTCAACGACAGGGGATGGGAATCAGCCCCAGCATTTT.

The CDR3 loop reads CASSAFSWDEQFF. The CDR3 DNA reads TGTGCCAGTAGTGCCTTCAGTTGGGATGAGCAGTTCTTC. The rearrangement uses TRBV19 and TRBJ2-1; D is undetermined. The germline V and J ends were trimmed by 5 bases and 8 bases, with 13 bases remaining between them. Germline assignment: CDR1 LNHDA and CDR2 SQIVND (reference sequence). The CDR3 has 13 amino acids. Supplemented by reference TRBV19 and TRBJ2-1, the full variable domain reads DGGITQSPKYLFRKEGQNVTLSCEQNLNHDAMYWYRQDPGQGLRLIYYSQIVNDFQKGDIAEGYSVSREKKESFPLTVTSAQKNPTAFYLCASSAFSWDEQFFGPGTRLTVL.

The chain is built from TRBV7-9 and TRBJ2-5, with a weak D call TRBD2 (5 bases). The germline V gene has CDR1 SEHNR and CDR2 FQNEAQ (reference sequence). Trimming took off 0 bases at V and 5 bases at J, with 19 bases between the two ends. This CDR3 spans 17 amino acids. CDR3 residues: CASSLAPPASLWETQYF. The CDR3 DNA is TGTGCCAGCAGCTTAGCCCCCCCGGCTAGCTTGTGGGAGACCCAGTACTTC. Drawing the rest from reference TRBV7-9 and TRBJ2-5, the complete variable domain is DTGVSQNPRHKITKRGQNVTFRCDPISEHNRLYWYRQTLGQGPEFLTYFQNEAQLEKSRLLSDRFSAERPKGSFSTLEIQRTEQGDSAMYLCASSLAPPASLWETQYFGPGTRLLVL.

DNA for the CDR3: TGTGCCAGCAGGGACAGGACAGGGGGCGCCGGGGAGACCCAGTACTTC. This codes for CASRDRTGGAGETQYF. V usage is TRBV5-4 and J usage is TRBJ2-5; 11 positions agree with TRBD1. V trimming: 5 bases; J trimming: 5 bases; junction bases outside the gene matches: 11. Germline assignment: CDR1 SGHNT and CDR2 YYREEE (reference sequence). The CDR3 runs 16 residues.

The rearrangement links TRBV11-2 to TRBJ2-1; TRBD1 agrees at 7 bases. Germline loops: CDR1 SGHAT, CDR2 FQNNGV. The V segment lost 0 bases and the J segment 0 bases; nucleotides outside the gene matches: 8. The CDR3 totals 18 residues. The CDR3, as DNA: TGTGCCAGCAGCTTAGATCAAGGGGGACAGAGCTCCTACAATGAGCAGTTCTTC. It translates to CASSLDQGGQSSYNEQFF.

V is TRBV7-8 and J is TRBJ2-5; possibly TRBD2 for D (6 bases). CDR1 SGHVS and CDR2 FQNEAQ come from the germline V gene. Trimming shortened V by 1 base and J by 5 bases, and 14 bases separated the two germline ends. The CDR3 has 15 amino acids. The CDR3 nucleotides read TGTGCCAGCAGCTTAGGTACTTTCGCGGGGGAGACCCAGTACTTC. It encodes CASSLGTFAGETQYF.

This clone was seen more than once but under ten times. The chain links TRBV25-1 to TRBJ2-2, with D perhaps matching TRBD2 (5 bases). Trimming cost V 8 bases and J 9 bases, with 16 bases left between them. This CDR3 is built from 13 residues. Germline lookup yields CDR1 MGHDK and CDR2 SYGVNS. CDR3 DNA: TGTGCCAGCGCCTTCGGGGTAGGGAGGGAGCTGTTTTTT. Its protein is CASAFGVGRELFF. Combining the CDR3 with reference TRBV25-1 and TRBJ2-2 gives the whole variable domain EADIYQTPRYLVIGTGKKITLECSQTMGHDKMYWYQQDPGMELHLIHYSYGVNSTEKGDLSSESTVSRIRTEHFPLTLESARPSHTSQYLCASAFGVGRELFFGEGSRLTVL.